This T cell receptor beta chain was sequenced for a study of cytomegalovirus exposure and HLA in healthy donors. About the study: Among several hundred genotyped donors, 80% to 90% fell in the Caucasian-associated ancestry cluster. Study findings and constraints: From TCR beta sequences, most subjects' HLA-A and HLA-B alleles were reportedly predicted accurately. A classifier reportedly called cytomegalovirus status with high sensitivity and specificity.

The PCR employed 60 Vbeta primers together with 13 Jbeta primers. TCRdb keeps only in-frame clones here, not all; method: immunoSEQ multiplex PCR. The data hold approximately 100,000 clones, with 85% observed a single time. V lost 4 bases, J lost 7 bases, and 11 bases lay in between. CDR1 is SGDLS, CDR2 YYNGEE, per germline. The length of the CDR3 is 12 residues. In the case of this clone: Its target is unknown. The CDR3 ends on some other residue instead of the conserved phenylalanine or tryptophan, so this is likely a read error.

The receptor's source is a man between 35 and 55 years old in good health and CMV-seropositive. The V call is TRBV9, the J call TRBJ1-1, with D unclear. The source material was PBMCs. DNA of the CDR3: TGTGCCAGCAGCTCAGAGGGAGGTGAAGCTTTCCTT. It codes for CASSSEGGEAFL.